This TCR beta chain was identified during a study of Tregs in tolerant kidney transplant recipients. The overall study: Recipients received nonmyeloablative bone marrow transplants from related graft donors, with transient mixed chimerism.

This clone has just a few counts. Its target is unknown. The study's findings and limits: Tregs expanded with activated donor B cells seemed most donor-specific. No direct test of biological reproducibility was done here.

The CDR3 contains 15 residues. The V and J ends lost 1 base and 2 bases, in that order; junction bases with no gene match: 2. The germline gives CDR1 SGDLS, CDR2 YYNGEE. Profiling relied on immunoSEQ multiplex PCR, and the TCRdb table lists in-frame clones only, not all of them. The table records 55,000 to 70,000 clones, roughly 85% of them present only once. Thawed PBMCs were FACS-sorted into unstimulated CD4+CD25+CD127- regulatory T cells, CD4+CD25- non-regulatory cells, CD4 and CD8 cells. The chain carries TRBV9 and TRBJ1-1; 10 positions match TRBD1. This receptor was taken from a human donor who received a combined kidney and bone marrow transplant. The source material was Tregs from blood, sampled before the transplant. CDR3 protein: CASSVMTGGNTEAFF. The CDR3 DNA follows: TGTGCCAGCAGCGTAATGACAGGGGGCAACACTGAAGCTTTCTTT.